The 5 T cell receptor beta chains below come from one sample, sequenced in a study of shared clonotypes between healthy human individuals (dated by TCRdb to 2020 to 2022). The method was the immunoSEQ multiplex PCR assay. TCRdb's version of the immuneACCESS table is confined to in-frame rearrangements and falls short of the full clone set. An unresolved V gene accounts for under half of the shortfall where checked; the remainder is of unknown origin. The sample data list roughly 1,500,000 clones, and 95% to 99% of these were observed just once. The ten largest make up approximately 0.44% of the sample. The specimen was naive CD4+ T cells sorted from blood. Per the publication, the cell subset or site label means: CD45RA+ positively selected. These receptors were taken from a man younger than 40 in good health.

V gene TRBV7-9 combines with J gene TRBJ2-1; weak D call: TRBD1 (5 bases). Germline V gene sequence: CDR1 SEHNR, CDR2 FQNEAQ (reference sequence). V dropped 6 bases and J dropped 1 base, with 13 bases sitting between them. There are 15 residues in the CDR3. The CDR3 sequence is CASRSTGKSYNEQFF. The CDR3 DNA follows: TGTGCCAGCAGATCAACAGGTAAATCCTACAATGAGCAGTTCTTC.

The chain couples TRBV7-8 to TRBJ2-7, with D hard to call. Germline V lookup: CDR1 SGHVS, CDR2 FQNEAQ. CDR3 length: 17 amino acids. Trimming cost V 4 bases and J 0 bases, with 19 bases left between them. In DNA, the CDR3 is TGTGCCAGCAGCTCCCCTAATGTTCGCGCGGACTCCTACGAGCAGTACTTC. This sequence encodes CASSSPNVRADSYEQYF. Full variable domain (remainder filled in from reference TRBV7-8 and TRBJ2-7): GAGVSQSPRYKVAKRGQDVALRCDPISGHVSLFWYQQALGQGPEFLTYFQNEAQLDKSGLPSDRFFAERPEGSVSTLKIQRTQQEDSAVYLCASSSPNVRADSYEQYFGPGTRLTVT.

The chain couples TRBV6-5 to TRBJ2-7; D is unclear. V was clipped by 2 bases and J by 4 bases, with 9 bases between them. Germline CDR1 is MNHEY and CDR2 is SVGAGI. The CDR3 is made up of 13 amino acids. CDR3 sequence: CASSYRRSYEQYF. The CDR3 DNA sequence: TGTGCCAGCAGTTACAGAAGGTCGTACGAGCAGTACTTC.

As to this clone: The sample contains more than one DNA sequence encoding this CDR3. The gene calls are TRBV7-9 and TRBJ2-3; D remains ambiguous. The germline V gene encodes CDR1 SEHNR and CDR2 FQNEAQ (reference sequence). Trimming cost V 5 bases and J 0 bases, with 6 bases left between them. CDR3 length: 13 amino acids. The CDR3: CASSPPSTDTQYF. The CDR3 DNA reads TGTGCCAGCAGCCCCCCGAGCACAGATACGCAGTATTTT.

J is TRBJ1-2 and V is TRBV6-1; D call uncertain. Per germline, CDR1 MNHNS and CDR2 SASEGT. The CDR3 is made up of 15 amino acids. The ends were cut back, 5 bases at V and 0 bases at J, with 13 bases in the middle. CDR3 region: CASSNEHGSNYGYTF. In DNA form, the CDR3 reads TGTGCCAGCAGTAACGAACATGGGTCTAACTATGGCTACACCTTC.